Below are 13 T cell receptor beta chains sequenced from a single sample in a study of control samples from healthy donors and cancer patients. Generated by immunoSEQ multiplex PCR, the TCRdb table keeps only in-frame clones and is missing some. The sample yields around 29,000 clones, roughly 78% seen once. The specimen sequenced was PBMCs. All receptors come from a man aged 55 to 69 with head and neck cancer.

CDR3 residues: CASSLGGTAILLDTQYF. For the CDR3, the DNA is TGTGCCAGCAGCCTTGGGGGGACAGCTATATTACTAGATACGCAGTATTTT. V gene TRBV3-1 (or the pseudogene TRBV3-2) combines with J gene TRBJ2-3, with D possibly matching TRBD1 (7 bases). The germline gives CDR1 LGHDT, CDR2 YNNKEL (reference sequence). The CDR3 loop spans 17 amino acids. Trimming left V 4 bases short and J 5 bases short, with 22 bases between.

On this clone itself: One end of the junction varies from germline; a read error may be responsible. The chain recombines TRBV7-7 with TRBJ2-5; possible D gene TRBD1, 6 bases. Germline CDR1 SSHAT, CDR2 FNYEAQ (reference sequence). The CDR3 extends over 13 amino acids. In nucleotides, the CDR3 is TGTGCTAGCAGCTTTTCCAGGGGTGAGACCCAGTACTTC. Translating it yields CASSFSRGETQYF.

J is TRBJ2-3 and V is TRBV11-2, with a weak D call TRBD2 (7 bases). This CDR3 is 15 amino acids long. V was cut by 7 bases and J by 4 bases, with 18 bases left in between. CDR1 is SGHAT and CDR2 is FQNNGV in the germline V gene. CDR3 sequence: CASTPRGGNADTQYF. The CDR3, as DNA: TGTGCCAGCACCCCGAGGGGGGGTAATGCAGATACGCAGTATTTT.

The rearrangement links TRBV2 to TRBJ1-2; D is unclear. CDR1 and CDR2 from the germline V gene are SNHLY and FYNNEI. CDR3 size: 8 residues. Trimming took off 7 bases at V and 7 bases at J, with 1 base between the two ends. The chain's CDR3 is CASIGYTF. CDR3 nucleotides: TGTGCCAGCATTGGCTACACCTTC. Full variable domain (rest looked up from reference TRBV2 and TRBJ1-2): EPEVTQTPSHQVTQMGQEVILRCVPISNHLYFYWYRQILGQKVEFLVSFYNNEISEKSEIFDDQFSVERPDGSNFTLKIRSTKLEDSAMYFCASIGYTFGSGTRLTVV.

Comment on this clone: The junction departs from the called germline gene at one end, perhaps through a read error. The CDR3 nucleotides read TGTGCTAGCAGCATAGGGGTGCGGGAGACCCAGTACTTC. Translating it yields CASSIGVRETQYF. The chain uses TRBV7-7 and TRBJ2-5; TRBD1 is a possible D gene (5 bases). CDR3 length: 13 residues. Germline V gene lookup returns CDR1 SSHAT and CDR2 FNYEAQ (reference sequence).

In DNA form, the CDR3 reads TGTGCCAGCAGCCCAACTAGCGGGAGGGTGGCCCAGTACTTC. Residues: CASSPTSGRVAQYF. The chain combines TRBV7-2 with TRBJ2-5; TRBD2 matches at 13 bases. Germline V gives CDR1 SGHTA, CDR2 FQGNSA. CDR3 length: 14 residues. V was pared by 5 bases and J by 9 bases, with 6 bases of the junction left unmatched.

The V and J genes are TRBV5-1 and TRBJ2-1, with 7 bases that match TRBD2. This CDR3 is built from 17 residues. In germline, CDR1 is SGHRS, CDR2 YFSETQ. Trimming at V came to 4 bases and at J to 3 bases, leaving 13 bases not matched to a gene. CDR3 region: CASSLQPGASGYNEQFF. The CDR3 DNA reads TGCGCCAGCAGCCTACAACCTGGGGCTAGCGGCTACAATGAGCAGTTCTTC.

This clone was picked up a small number of times. This chain joins TRBV28 and TRBJ2-1, with 10 bases identical to TRBD2. Unmatched junction bases numbered 9, after V lost 5 bases and J lost 8 bases. The V gene's germline CDR1 is MDHEN and CDR2 SYDVKM. CDR3 length: 15 residues. The CDR3 DNA reads as TGTGCCAGCAGTCCCTCTAGCGGGAGTGTCGATGAGCAGTTCTTC. Its translation is CASSPSSGSVDEQFF.

CDR3 loop: CASYTGPGYGYTF. CDR3 DNA sequence: TGTGCCAGCTACACAGGCCCAGGGTATGGCTACACCTTC. The gene calls are TRBV27 and TRBJ1-2, with D tentatively TRBD1 (5 bases). This CDR3 contains 13 residues. Germline V gives CDR1 MNHEY, CDR2 SMNVEV (reference sequence). Trimming took 8 bases from V and 5 from J, leaving 15 bases between them.

The chain couples TRBV18 to TRBJ2-7; 10 bases are shared with TRBD1. Germline V gene sequence: CDR1 KGHSH, CDR2 LQKENI. This CDR3 spans 15 amino acids. V was pared by 2 bases and J by 6 bases, with 7 bases of the junction left unmatched. CDR3 nucleotides: TGTGCCAGCTCACCAGGCGAGACAGGGGGCTTCGAGCAGTACTTC. Residues: CASSPGETGGFEQYF.

This chain links TRBV18 with TRBJ1-3; TRBD1 matches 11 bases. The CDR3 sequence is 16 residues long. CDR1 is KGHSH and CDR2 is LQKENI in the germline V gene. V lost 6 bases, J lost 1 base, and 5 bases stayed unmatched. The CDR3, as DNA: TGTGCCAGCTCTGCCGGGACAGGGGGATCTGGAAACACCATATATTTT. Its protein is CASSAGTGGSGNTIYF.

The V and J genes are TRBV7-3 and TRBJ1-6; 9 bases line up with TRBD1. The CDR3 has 15 amino acids. Losses at the gene ends were 3 bases for V and 5 bases for J; bases not matched to a gene: 2. Germline V gene lookup returns CDR1 SGHTA and CDR2 FQGTGA. In DNA, the CDR3 is TGTGCCAGCAGCTTTACAGGGGGCAATAATTCACCCCTCCACTTT. It translates to CASSFTGGNNSPLHF.

The chain combines TRBV9 with TRBJ1-1; perhaps TRBD1 as D (5 bases). Germline loops: CDR1 SGDLS, CDR2 YYNGEE. The CDR3 has 15 amino acids. Trimming removed 0 bases from V and 9 bases from J, with 18 bases in between. The chain's CDR3 is CASSVEQGMALKAFF. The CDR3, as DNA: TGTGCCAGCAGCGTAGAGCAGGGTATGGCCCTTAAAGCTTTCTTT.